This record covers a single TCR beta chain. Its cognate antigen has yet to be identified. No base qualities exist here, and no much larger clone lies one base off it. The germline V gene specifies SGHTA as CDR1 and FQGNSA as CDR2. V is pared back by 1 base and J by 2 bases, with 9 bases lying between the germline termini. The CDR3 starts with the cysteine, ends with the phenylalanine, and has 15 residues. Only CDR3 DNA remains: 45 bases, in frame from the first base. The entry originates in a study of blood T cell repertoires in COVID-19 (dated by TCRdb to 2019 to 2021). Some background on the complete study: Samples covering the acute and convalescent phases of COVID-19 were provided by collaborators in the United States, Italy and Spain. The prospective study material was composed of cDNA or gDNA derived from T cells, B-cell-depleted T cells, or PBMCs. Deeply sampled blood TCRbeta repertoires from subjects exposed to, actively infected with, or recovered from COVID-19 were included in the dataset. The repertoires were made available in a free public database intended to serve as a resource for research on the immune response to SARS-CoV-2. The samples were drawn from two sources: the first 160 participants of the ongoing ImmuneRACE study, and about 1,300 subjects contributed by 6 global collaborators. A de-identified subject ID, COVID-19 status, age in years and sex were almost always included in the sample metadata. Where available, HLA class I and class II types were obtained from metadata supplied by the sample provider rather than from assay-based typing.

General conclusions and limits of the study: How much clinical and demographic metadata was included differed by source and by participant, and the metadata was provided uncurated.

Another Seattle source contributed samples from volunteer blood donors who had recovered from COVID-19. The collaborating institutions used their own protocols to collect whole blood in K2EDTA tubes. For TCRbeta analysis, collaborator samples were shipped as frozen whole blood, as isolated PBMCs, or as DNA extracted from either sample type. TCRbeta CDR3 regions were amplified from genomic DNA by means of the immunoSEQ Assay, a bias-controlled multiplex PCR. In the paper's pipeline: The number of nucleated cells in each sample was estimated from the amplification of reference gene primers within the assay. Sequence reads were collapsed and filtered to measure the absolute abundance of every unique TCRbeta CDR3 rearrangement. For each sample, productive Simpson clonality was calculated as the square root of Simpson's diversity index over productive rearrangements. Imported from immuneACCESS, the table was reduced by TCRdb to in-frame sequences with V and J called. These copies leave out some clones; in studies compared against another copy, an unresolved V gene accounts for under half, and the cause of the remainder is not known. V and J calls and clone size are as listed in that table; D and trimming were resolved from the DNA. The sample contains around 300,000 clones, approximately 86% of them found a single time. The ten largest clones represent about 1.9% of the sample.

This sequence uses TRBV7-2 and TRBJ2-1; the D gene assignment is ambiguous. The sequenced sample was peripheral blood. The receptor comes from a woman aged 25 to 39 who had recovered from COVID-19. The encoded CDR3 is CASSLDSRAYNEQFF. DNA sequence: TGTGCCAGCAGCTTAGATTCCCGGGCCTACAATGAGCAGTTCTTC.